This is a list of T cell receptor beta chains from one sample in a study of CD8 T cells in Susac syndrome. A single record per CDR3 protein comes from TCRdb applying MiXCR to the immunoSEQ multiplex PCR reads. The sample has around 110,000 distinct CDR3 sequences; around 94% are singletons. Source material: CD8+ T cells from PBMCs. The receptors were sampled from a human donor with Susac syndrome. The CDR3 runs from the conserved cysteine through the conserved F or W. A D gene is named only where the DNA matches it firmly. Expanded clones get a size class; other rows say once, few or many, or leave the size out.

abundance	j_gene	d_gene	v_gene	CDR3aa	CDR3nt
-	TRBJ1-5	-	TRBV20-1	CSAREGESNQPQHF	TGCAGTGCTAGAGAAGGGGAGAGCAATCAGCCCCAGCATTTT
-	TRBJ1-1	-	TRBV12-3/TRBV12-4	CASGVGTEAFF	TGTGCCAGTGGGGTGGGCACTGAAGCTTTCTTT
-	TRBJ1-2	-	TRBV12-3/TRBV12-4	CASSFSYGYTF	TGTGCCAGCAGTTTTTCCTATGGCTACACCTTC
-	TRBJ2-1	-	TRBV6-5	CASNRQDEYNEQFF	TGTGCCAGCAACCGACAGGACGAGTACAATGAGCAGTTCTTC
-	TRBJ2-2	-	TRBV7-8	CASMRPNTGELFF	TGTGCCAGCATGCGTCCGAACACCGGGGAGCTGTTTTTT
-	TRBJ1-6	-	TRBV12-3/TRBV12-4	CASSNGVYNSPLHF	TGTGCCAGCTCGAACGGAGTCTATAATTCACCCCTCCACTTT
-	TRBJ2-1	-	TRBV11-2	CASTLSYNEQFF	TGTGCCAGCACCCTCTCCTACAATGAGCAGTTCTTC
-	TRBJ2-6	-	TRBV6-5	CASSPEPGANVLTF	TGTGCCAGCAGTCCGGAACCTGGGGCCAACGTCCTGACTTTC
once	TRBJ2-3	-	TRBV20-1	CSAKVTDTQYF	TGCAGTGCTAAGGTCACAGATACGCAGTATTTT
-	TRBJ1-2	-	TRBV10-3	CAISEGQNSINYGYTF	TGTGCCATCAGTGAGGGACAGAACTCCATTAACTATGGCTACACCTTC
-	TRBJ1-6	-	TRBV25-1	CASSVGGDSPLHF	TGTGCCAGCAGTGTGGGTGGCGATTCACCCCTCCACTTT
-	TRBJ1-5	-	TRBV20-1	CSARDGRGWQPQHF	TGCAGTGCTAGAGATGGGAGGGGCTGGCAGCCCCAGCATTTT
-	TRBJ2-5	-	TRBV7-9	CAAGLGAETQYF	TGTGCCGCCGGACTGGGGGCAGAGACCCAGTACTTC
few	TRBJ1-1	TRBD1	TRBV13	CASSTGGDTEAFF	TGTGCCAGCAGCACAGGGGGGGACACTGAAGCTTTCTTT
-	TRBJ2-7	TRBD1	TRBV5-6	CASSSPGQGFYEQYF	TGTGCCAGCAGCTCACCGGGACAGGGATTCTACGAGCAGTACTTC
-	TRBJ2-1	TRBD1	TRBV7-6	CASSLGTDRGYNEQFF	TGTGCCAGCAGCTTAGGGACCGACAGGGGATACAATGAGCAGTTCTTC
-	TRBJ2-7	-	TRBV20-1	CSARDRQYEQYF	TGCAGTGCTAGAGATAGGCAGTACGAGCAGTACTTC
-	TRBJ2-2	-	TRBV24-1	CATSDSGPAGGGELFF	TGTGCCACCAGTGATAGCGGGCCGGCCGGAGGCGGGGAGCTGTTTTTT
-	TRBJ2-1	TRBD2	TRBV29-1	CSVEGLAGEYNEQFF	TGCAGCGTTGAGGGCCTAGCGGGGGAGTACAATGAGCAGTTCTTC
-	TRBJ2-3	-	TRBV3-1	CASSQGGYSTDTQYF	TGTGCCAGCAGCCAAGGTGGCTATAGCACAGATACGCAGTATTTT
-	TRBJ2-1	-	TRBV4-3	CASSQDNDNEQFF	TGCGCCAGCAGCCAAGATAACGACAATGAGCAGTTCTTC
-	TRBJ2-1	-	TRBV2	CASRQLGDSYNEQFF	TGTGCCAGCAGGCAACTAGGGGACTCCTACAATGAGCAGTTCTTC
once	TRBJ1-2	TRBD1	TRBV3-1	CASSQGTGRALKGYGYTF	TGTGCCAGCAGCCAGGGGACAGGGAGAGCTTTAAAGGGCTATGGCTACACCTTC
-	TRBJ2-5	-	TRBV7-9	CASSFSDGGEETQYF	TGTGCCAGCAGCTTTTCCGACGGAGGAGAGGAGACCCAGTACTTC
-	TRBJ2-7	-	TRBV29-1	CSVPGLTSYEQYF	TGCAGCGTTCCGGGACTTACCTCCTACGAGCAGTACTTC
-	TRBJ2-5	-	TRBV2	CASNSQETQYF	TGTGCCAGCAACAGCCAAGAGACCCAGTACTTC
-	TRBJ2-7	-	TRBV5-6	CASSYGVVGYEQYF	TGTGCCAGCAGCTATGGGGTCGTAGGGTACGAGCAGTACTTC
-	TRBJ1-2	-	TRBV13	CASSLGPRAPYGYTF	TGTGCCAGCAGCTTAGGCCCCAGGGCGCCCTATGGCTACACCTTC
-	TRBJ2-7	-	TRBV14	CASSQGGYSEQYF	TGTGCCAGCAGCCAAGGCGGGTATAGCGAGCAGTACTTC
-	TRBJ2-3	TRBD2	TRBV3-1	CASSLRLAGTDTQYF	TGTGCCAGCAGCCTTCGACTAGCGGGGACAGATACGCAGTATTTT
-	TRBJ2-7	-	TRBV4-1	CASSLGAGSYEQYF	TGCGCCAGCAGCCTTGGGGCAGGGAGCTACGAGCAGTACTTC
once	TRBJ1-6	TRBD1	TRBV7-9	CASRAGQGNSPLHF	TGTGCCAGCAGGGCTGGACAGGGTAATTCACCCCTCCACTTT
-	TRBJ1-2	-	TRBV5-4	CASSSWDTSSPNYGYTF	TGTGCCAGCAGCTCCTGGGACACCTCCTCACCAAACTATGGCTACACCTTC
-	TRBJ2-5	-	TRBV24-1	CALPTETQYF	TGTGCCCTCCCAACCGAGACCCAGTACTTC
-	TRBJ2-7	TRBD1	TRBV13	CASSPSTGVHYEQYF	TGTGCCAGCAGCCCCTCTACAGGGGTTCACTACGAGCAGTACTTC
-	TRBJ2-5	-	TRBV18	CASANGQYQETQYF	TGTGCCAGCGCTAACGGACAGTACCAAGAGACCCAGTACTTC
-	TRBJ2-5	-	TRBV13	CASSFGRKETQYF	TGTGCCAGCAGCTTCGGAAGGAAGGAGACCCAGTACTTC
once	TRBJ2-7	TRBD1	TRBV28	CASTPEAGQVYEQYF	TGTGCCAGCACCCCCGAGGCGGGACAGGTTTACGAGCAGTACTTC
-	TRBJ2-5	-	TRBV9	CASSPRRVGETQYF	TGTGCCAGCAGCCCACGAAGGGTGGGGGAGACCCAGTACTTC
-	TRBJ2-3	TRBD2	TRBV14	CASSRRAGGAGDTQYF	TGTGCCAGCAGCCGGAGAGCGGGGGGAGCCGGGGATACGCAGTATTTT
once	TRBJ2-1	-	TRBV4-3	CASSQGWGARAYNEQFF	TGCGCCAGCAGCCAAGGATGGGGGGCTAGGGCCTACAATGAGCAGTTCTTC
-	TRBJ2-7	-	TRBV20-1	CSAHQRRLSYEQYF	TGCAGTGCTCACCAGCGAAGGCTATCCTACGAGCAGTACTTC
-	TRBJ2-2	-	TRBV2	CASSESRVGPGELFF	TGTGCCAGCAGTGAATCTAGAGTGGGACCCGGGGAGCTGTTTTTT
-	TRBJ1-2	-	TRBV12-5	CASGQHRLYGYTF	TGTGCTAGTGGCCAACACAGACTCTATGGCTACACCTTC
-	TRBJ1-6	-	TRBV20-1	CSARGGVGENSPLHF	TGCAGTGCTAGAGGTGGCGTGGGGGAAAATTCACCCCTCCACTTT
-	TRBJ2-1	-	TRBV7-9	CASSLGTDEQFF	TGTGCCAGCAGCTTGGGCACAGATGAGCAGTTCTTC
-	TRBJ2-7	-	TRBV20-1	CSARLSGVPLGYEQYF	TGCAGTGCTAGGTTGTCGGGGGTCCCCTTGGGGTACGAGCAGTACTTC
-	TRBJ2-7	-	TRBV6-1	CASMVQGSSSYEQYF	TGTGCCAGCATGGTTCAGGGAAGCAGCTCCTACGAGCAGTACTTC
-	TRBJ1-2	-	TRBV29-1	CSVDTEDYGYTF	TGCAGCGTTGATACGGAGGACTATGGCTACACCTTC
-	TRBJ1-6	TRBD1	TRBV5-6	CASSWGTGGFSPLHF	TGTGCCAGCAGCTGGGGGACAGGAGGGTTTTCACCCCTCCACTTT